What follows describes a single TCR beta chain. The table lists this clone with a count of one. The target of this receptor is not known. Base qualities are not provided; no much larger clone lies one nucleotide away. Libraries were built with the immunoSEQ multiplex PCR assay. For TCR sequencing, RNA was extracted from every sample and reverse transcribed into cDNA to serve as template. First-strand cDNA was synthesized using SuperScript III with a 2:1 mix of oligo-dT and random hexamers. A synthetic immune receptor repertoire was used to assess amplification bias, and residual bias was removed computationally. On the study's bioinformatics: Raw reads were preprocessed to remove errors, and CDR3 was defined by IMGT conventions from the conserved cysteine to phenylalanine. Clonality was computed as 1 minus the Shannon entropy, with the entropy normalized by log2 of the number of productive unique TCRs. Scalp TCRbeta sequences were cross-referenced with sorted blood CD4 and CD8 repertoires so that the CD4 or CD8 identity of scalp clones could be inferred. Not all clones reach the TCRdb copy of this immuneACCESS table, which keeps in-frame sequences only. Checked studies attribute under half of the gap to unresolved V genes and leave the rest unexplained. That table is the source of V, J and clone size, and D and trimming were worked out from the DNA. The sample includes around 250,000 clones, with 67% observed a single time. The ten largest clones take up more than 0.95% of the sample.

CDR1 and CDR2 (GTSNPN, SVGIG) derive from the germline V gene (reference sequence). V drops 0 bases and J drops 6 bases, leaving 11 bases in between. The CDR3, cysteine through phenylalanine, is 13 amino acids long. The CDR3 DNA has 39 bases and is translated from base 1. The sample is drawn from a study of CD8+ T cells in alopecia areata (dated by TCRdb to the late 2010s). In the study overall: Treated patients were enrolled in an open-label pilot trial of oral tofacitinib, 5 to 10 mg twice daily, for moderate-to-severe alopecia areata. RNA was extracted with the PAXgene miRNA kit for fixed scalp, the miRNeasy kit for PBMCs, and the RNeasy kit for mouse skin. Scalp clonality was compared among normal scalp (n=4), patchy alopecia areata scalp (n=8), and alopecia totalis/universalis scalp (n=8). TCRbeta CDR3 regions were amplified by immunoSEQ multiplex PCR using 35 Vbeta forward and 13 Jbeta reverse primers. Biopsies were taken from tofacitinib-treated patients at baseline and again at 4 and 24 weeks into treatment, and several of those patients also had a later scalp biopsy. Scalp tissue and sorted CD4+ and CD8+ peripheral blood T cells from patchy and totalis/universalis alopecia areata patients and from healthy controls were covered by human TCRbeta sequencing. In both human patients and the C3H/HeJ mouse model, the study applied high-throughput TCRbeta sequencing to look at T cell clonal expansion in alopecia areata. Patients received tofacitinib for 6 to 18 months and were then followed off drug for 6 months to check for delayed response and recurrence. General study outcomes and caveats: Shared TCR sequences between patients were less evident than in mice, which may be partly attributable to HLA diversity in the patient population. Lesional scalp, especially in alopecia totalis/universalis, showed higher clonality and more expanded CD8+ clones than normal scalp, suggesting antigenic drive. Scalp TCR repertoire analysis is complicated because resident alphabeta T cells in normal human skin are also sequenced, whereas mouse skin is dominated by gammadelta T cells.

The sample's time point label, decoded: baseline before oral tofacitinib. Lesional scalp punch biopsies and peripheral blood were obtained from alopecia areata patients. PBMCs were isolated by density centrifugation and stained for CD3, CD4 and CD8, and CD4+ and CD8+ T cells were sorted on a FACSAria. Here the chain combines TRBV30 and TRBJ1-2, and the D gene may be TRBD1, 6 bases matching. The sequence was obtained from a human donor with alopecia areata. Material: CD4+ T cells sorted from blood, obtained at week 0. The bases are TGTGCCTGGAGTGTTCTCAAGGGGGATGGCTACACCTTC. The encoded protein is CAWSVLKGDGYTF. Reference TRBV30 and TRBJ1-2 genes cover what lies past the CDR3, so the full variable domain is SQTIHQWPATLVQPVGSPLSLECTVEGTSNPNLYWYRQAAGRGLQLLFYSVGIGQISSEVPQNLSASRPQDRQFILSSKKLLLSDSGFYLCAWSVLKGDGYTFGSGTRLTVV.